This T cell receptor beta chain was identified in a study of metastatic and nonmetastatic thyroid tumors. TCRdb reanalyzed the PCR reads with MiXCR. Among about 41,000 clones, 20% to 25% were seen once, and the ten largest hold about 14%. V was pared by 1 base and J by 6 bases, with 6 bases of the junction left unmatched. Germline CDR1 SGHTS, CDR2 YDEGEE. CDR3 length: 14 amino acids. Findings and limits, study-wide: The reported finding was significantly higher TCR beta diversity in malignant thyroid tumors relative to benign nodules, in blood and tumor.

About this clone: Antigen: not known.

No treatment had been given to any patient before thyroid surgery. The sequencing sample was made of tumor tissue. The V and J genes are TRBV5-8 and TRBJ2-7, with 8 positions matching TRBD1. The sequence was obtained from a female donor with papillary thyroid cancer or a benign thyroid nodule (not recorded which). Some clones in this sample may be carry-over from other donors' samples. CDR3 amino acids: CASSLSGGAGEQYF. CDR3 DNA sequence: TGTGCCAGCAGCTTGTCAGGGGGCGCGGGCGAGCAGTACTTC.